Below are 3 T cell receptor beta chains sequenced from a single sample in a study of response to subunit inactivated influenza vaccine. TCRdb re-called the RT-PCR reads with MiXCR, one entry per CDR3 protein. The table records more than 450,000 distinct CDR3 sequences, around 8% of them present only once. The sample was PBMCs from blood, taken roughly 24 months after vaccination. All receptors come from a man in his fifties or sixties who received an inactivated influenza vaccine.

In its sample, this clonotype was seen many times. V and J are TRBV9 and TRBJ2-2, with no clear D. The V gene lost 0 bases and the J gene lost 5 bases, with 8 bases spanning the gap. Germline V gene data show CDR1 as SGDLS and CDR2 as YYNGEE. CDR3 size: 14 residues. The CDR3 bases are TGTGCCAGCAGCGTAGCTGGCGGAACCGGGGAGCTGTTTTTT. Protein product: CASSVAGGTGELFF.

This clonotype appeared many times. The rearrangement joins TRBV3-1 to TRBJ2-7; 8 nucleotides match TRBD1. V trimming: 0 bases; J trimming: 4 bases; junction bases outside the gene matches: 5. The CDR3 is 15 residues long. Per the germline V gene, CDR1 is LGHDT and CDR2 is YNNKEL (reference sequence). CDR3 amino acids: CASSQEWTGKYEQYF. The CDR3 DNA follows: TGTGCCAGCAGCCAAGAGTGGACAGGGAAGTACGAGCAGTACTTC.

This clonotype came up many times. This chain uses TRBV4-1 with TRBJ1-6; TRBD1 aligns across 9 bases. The CDR3 extends over 17 amino acids. Germline assignment: CDR1 MGHRA and CDR2 YSYEKL. V gave up 4 bases and J gave up 5 bases; unmatched junction bases: 9. The CDR3 sequence is CASSPRPRDRDNSPLHF. Written as DNA, the CDR3 is TGCGCCAGCAGCCCAAGACCCCGGGACAGGGATAATTCACCCCTCCACTTT.